The source of this TCR beta chain is a study of T-cell reconstitution after alpha-beta-depleted transplantation in children. The TCRbeta library incorporated unique molecular identifiers. TCRdb redid the calling of the PCR reads with MiXCR, one entry per CDR3 protein. The data contain hundreds of thousands of distinct CDR3 sequences, about 11% of them singletons. This clonotype came up many times. CDR1 is MGHDK and CDR2 is SYGVNS in the germline V gene. V was shortened by 2 bases and J by 13 bases, with 15 bases between the two germline ends. This CDR3 is built from 12 residues. The sequences come from PBMCs from the stem cell graft donor, collected from the stem cell graft. The clonotype originates from a human donor who donated a stem cell graft to a child with acute lymphoblastic leukemia. The chain recombines TRBV25-1 with TRBJ2-7, with D maybe TRBD2 (7 bases). For the CDR3, the DNA is TGTGCCAGCAGTGAAGTTGGGGGGGGCTTCTACTTC. Residues: CASSEVGGGFYF.